These 5 T cell receptor beta chains came from one sample sequenced in a study of control samples from healthy donors and cancer patients. Produced via immunoSEQ multiplex PCR; TCRdb's table is partial and in-frame only. This table has fewer than 200,000 clones, roughly 94% appearing once. The specimen was PBMCs. Every receptor here comes from a man in his fifties or sixties with colorectal cancer.

The chain carries TRBV29-1 and TRBJ1-1; maybe TRBD1 (6 bases). Trimming stripped 6 bases from V and 3 bases from J, with 11 bases between. CDR1 and CDR2 from the germline V gene are SQVTM and ANQGSEA. CDR3 length: 12 residues. For the CDR3, the DNA is TGCAGCGTCGGAAGGGGGGACACTGAAGCTTTCTTT. Amino acids: CSVGRGDTEAFF.

The chain employs TRBV5-4 and TRBJ2-2; tentatively, D is TRBD1 (5 bases). Germline-derived CDR1 and CDR2 are SGHNT and YYREEE (reference sequence). The CDR3 consists of 16 residues. Trimming cost V 0 bases and J 1 base, with 10 bases left between them. The CDR3: CASSLAGQGNTGELFF. The CDR3 DNA is TGTGCCAGCAGCTTGGCCGGGCAGGGGAACACCGGGGAGCTGTTTTTT.

The gene calls are TRBV7-9 and TRBJ2-3, with D perhaps matching TRBD1 (6 bases). Germline V gene data show CDR1 as SEHNR and CDR2 as FQNEAQ (reference sequence). The CDR3 runs 15 residues. Trimming cost V 6 bases and J 2 bases, with 15 bases left between them. The CDR3 nucleotides are TGTGCCAGCAGTTCCACAGGGATACCCACAGATACGCAGTATTTT. Encoded protein: CASSSTGIPTDTQYF.

The chain has TRBV12-3 or TRBV12-4 and TRBJ2-7, with a tentative D call TRBD1 (6 bases). Trimming cost V 6 bases and J 2 bases, with 11 bases left between them. CDR3 size: 13 residues. The CDR3 DNA reads TGTGCCAGCAGACGGGACATCACCTACGAGCAGTACTTC. This translates into CASRRDITYEQYF.

The chain uses TRBV11-2 and TRBJ2-2; D unclear. Germline CDR1 and CDR2: SGHAT and FQNNGV. With 1 base removed from V and 0 bases from J, the gap between germline ends came to 6 bases. The CDR3 sequence is 15 residues long. The CDR3 DNA reads TGTGCCAGCAGCTTAGGACGGACGAACACCGGGGAGCTGTTTTTT. Residues: CASSLGRTNTGELFF.